The entry below gives a single T cell receptor (beta chain) sequence along with its context. These data come from a study of shared clonotypes between healthy human individuals. This CDR3 comprises 13 residues. Trimming pared 3 bases from V and 7 bases from J, leaving 11 bases between. Germline CDR1 SGHNT, CDR2 YYREEE (reference sequence). Method: immunoSEQ multiplex PCR; TCRdb's copy keeps in-frame clones and lacks some. Of 2,500,000 or so clones in the sample, over 85% are singletons; the top ten hold roughly 0.15%. This sequence joins TRBV5-4 and TRBJ2-1; the D gene is possibly TRBD2 (5 bases). The receptor's source is a man younger than 30 in good health. Sequenced material: naive CD4+ T cells sorted from blood. The subset here: CD45RA+ positively selected. The CDR3 protein is CASSSVEGNEQFF. The CDR3 nucleotides are TGTGCCAGCAGCTCCGTCGAGGGAAATGAGCAGTTCTTC.